These 8 T cell receptor beta chains share one sample of origin, sequenced in a study of glioma-infiltrating T cells. Amplification of TCR alpha and beta CDR3 regions from RNA used iRepertoire nested multiplex PCR. A single record per CDR3 protein comes from TCRdb applying MiXCR to the multiplex PCR reads. This sample yields approximately 89,000 distinct CDR3 sequences, of which about 25% are seen a single time; over 5% belongs to the top ten. Sequences were obtained from glioma tissue, nonneoplastic brain tissue, or PBMCs (not recorded which). The receptors derive from a human donor with low-grade glioma or glioblastoma, undergoing nonglioma brain surgery, or in good health (not recorded which).

The chain combines TRBV6-1 with TRBJ1-1; 9 bases map to TRBD1. The CDR3 spans 12 residues. Germline lookup yields CDR1 MNHNS and CDR2 SASEGT. The J segment lost 11 bases and the V segment lost 5 bases, leaving 6 bases of the junction unmatched. CDR3 DNA sequence: TGTGCCAGCAGTCCACAGGGGGCGAAGGCTTTCTTT. Translation gives CASSPQGAKAFF.

Concerning this clonotype itself: A much larger clone lies a single base off, so this may be a read error. V and J are TRBV6-2 or TRBV6-3 and TRBJ2-1; 7 bases are a match to TRBD1. The CDR3 runs to 17 residues. CDR1 is MNHEY and CDR2 is SVGEGT in the germline V gene. The ends lost 4 bases at V and 7 bases at J; junction bases unmatched: 16. The CDR3 reads CASSCEPTGLLVNEQFF. CDR3 coding DNA: TGTGCCAGCAGTTGCGAGCCGACAGGGCTTTTGGTGAATGAGCAGTTCTTC.

A note on this clonotype: The junction departs from the called germline gene at one end, perhaps through a read error. V usage is TRBV5-1 and J usage is TRBJ2-5, with D possibly being TRBD1 or TRBD2 (5 bases each). CDR3 size: 13 residues. Germline lookup yields CDR1 SGHRS and CDR2 YFSETQ. The CDR3 spells CASSFPGTLILHF. Written as DNA, the CDR3 is TGCGCCAGCAGCTTCCCCGGGACCCTGATACTGCACTTC.

This clonotype occurred many times. This sequence joins TRBV20-1 and TRBJ1-4; D is undetermined. V was trimmed by 3 bases and J by 8 bases, leaving 13 bases between them. The CDR3 loop spans 13 amino acids. The V gene's germline CDR1 is DFQATT and CDR2 SNEGSKA (reference sequence). CDR3 bases: TGCAGTGCTAGGGGGTTTGGACGGGAAAAACTGTTTTTT. Translating it yields CSARGFGREKLFF.

This clonotype was detected ten times or more. This chain uses TRBV18 with TRBJ2-1; possible D gene TRBD2, 5 bases. The V gene lost 3 bases and the J gene lost 8 bases, with 17 bases spanning the gap. The CDR3 sequence is 15 residues long. Germline assignment: CDR1 KGHSH and CDR2 LQKENI. The CDR3 DNA sequence: TGTGCCAGCTCACCCTACGGGGAGACATACCATGAGCAGTTCTTC. It specifies CASSPYGETYHEQFF. The full variable domain, rest sourced from reference TRBV18 and TRBJ2-1, is NAGVMQNPRHLVRRRGQEARLRCSPMKGHSHVYWYRQLPEEGLKFMVYLQKENIIDESGMPKERFSAEFPKEGPSILRIQQVVRGDSAAYFCASSPYGETYHEQFFGPGTRLTVL.

This clonotype is a singleton in its sample. The gene calls are TRBV20-1 and TRBJ2-1, with 10 bases identical to TRBD1. V was clipped by 0 bases and J by 8 bases; unmatched bases: 10. The CDR3 extends over 16 amino acids. The germline V gene encodes CDR1 DFQATT and CDR2 SNEGSKA (reference sequence). The CDR3 region has the DNA TGCAGTGCTAGAGACGGATCCCGGGACAGGGGCCATGAGCAGTTCTTC. Translating gives CSARDGSRDRGHEQFF.

This clonotype was observed many times. V and J are TRBV20-1 and TRBJ1-2; D remains ambiguous. Germline V lookup: CDR1 DFQATT, CDR2 SNEGSKA (reference sequence). The length of the CDR3 is 13 residues. Trimming removed 4 bases from V and 1 base from J, with 10 bases in between. CDR3 sequence reads: CSATTDHNYGYTF. CDR3 nucleotide sequence: TGCAGTGCTACAACGGACCATAACTATGGCTACACCTTC.

The gene calls are TRBV5-1 and TRBJ2-5, with 8 bases fitting TRBD1. Trimming at V came to 2 bases and at J to 5 bases, leaving 11 bases not matched to a gene. The CDR3 is 16 residues long. Germline values: CDR1 SGHRS, CDR2 YFSETQ. For the CDR3, the DNA is TGCGCCAGCAGCTTTAACGGACAGGGCGGAGGGGAGACCCAGTACTTC. This codes for CASSFNGQGGGETQYF.